Shown below are 10 T cell receptor beta chains from a single sample sequenced in a study of blood T cell repertoires in COVID-19 (dated by TCRdb to the early 2020s). Library preparation was by the immunoSEQ multiplex PCR assay. TCRdb provides this immuneACCESS table in a form limited to in-frame rearrangements. Some clones are lacking; in checked studies, under half of them reflect an unresolved V gene, and why the rest are absent is not known. The sample contains approximately 80,000 clones, over 80% of them found a single time. The ten most abundant clones make up less than 2.5% of the sample. Sequenced input: peripheral blood. The receptors were gathered from a woman aged 70-85 years with acute or convalescent COVID-19.

V gene TRBV6-5 combines with J gene TRBJ1-5; D is possibly TRBD1 (6 bases). The germline V and J ends were trimmed by 6 bases and 0 bases, with 12 bases remaining between them. The CDR3 totals 15 residues. The V gene's germline CDR1 is MNHEY and CDR2 SVGAGI. Here the CDR3 reads CASSAQGNSNQPQHF. CDR3 coding DNA: TGTGCCAGCAGCGCGCAGGGGAATAGCAATCAGCCCCAGCATTTT.

The chain carries TRBV18 and TRBJ2-7, with D perhaps TRBD1 (6 bases). Trimming cost V 2 bases and J 6 bases, with 14 bases left between them. Germline loops: CDR1 KGHSH, CDR2 LQKENI. The CDR3 runs 14 residues. CDR3 nucleotides: TGTGCCAGCTCACCATCTTGGGGGCAGGGCGAGCAGTACTTC. This sequence encodes CASSPSWGQGEQYF. Looking up the rest from reference TRBV18 and TRBJ2-7 gives the full variable domain: NAGVMQNPRHLVRRRGQEARLRCSPMKGHSHVYWYRQLPEEGLKFMVYLQKENIIDESGMPKERFSAEFPKEGPSILRIQQVVRGDSAAYFCASSPSWGQGEQYFGPGTRLTVT.

The chain has TRBV27 and TRBJ2-1, with a tentative D call TRBD2 (6 bases). CDR3 length: 15 amino acids. In germline, CDR1 is MNHEY, CDR2 SMNVEV (reference sequence). The V end was cut by 5 bases, the J end by 2 bases, with 13 bases between. In nucleotides, the CDR3 is TGTGCCAGCAGTCAAACTAGCTACCCCTACAATGAGCAGTTCTTC. It encodes CASSQTSYPYNEQFF.

The V and J genes are TRBV19 and TRBJ1-5, with TRBD1 identical over 7 bases. Losses at the gene ends were 0 bases for V and 6 bases for J; bases not matched to a gene: 8. CDR3 length: 16 amino acids. CDR1 LNHDA and CDR2 SQIVND come from the germline V gene (reference sequence). The CDR3 sequence is CASSIDGGGWTQPQHF. CDR3 nucleotide sequence: TGTGCCAGTAGTATAGATGGAGGGGGCTGGACTCAGCCCCAGCATTTT. Drawing the rest from reference TRBV19 and TRBJ1-5, the complete variable domain is DGGITQSPKYLFRKEGQNVTLSCEQNLNHDAMYWYRQDPGQGLRLIYYSQIVNDFQKGDIAEGYSVSREKKESFPLTVTSAQKNPTAFYLCASSIDGGGWTQPQHFGDGTRLSIL.

The chain recombines TRBV19 with TRBJ1-5; D is uncertain. This CDR3 has 12 residues. Deletions cut 5 bases from V and 3 bases from J, with 5 bases between. CDR1 and CDR2 from the germline V gene are LNHDA and SQIVND (reference sequence). The CDR3: CASSEINQPQHF. The CDR3 region has the DNA TGTGCCAGTAGTGAGATCAATCAGCCCCAGCATTTT.

The chain joins TRBV6-5 to TRBJ1-3, with D maybe TRBD1 (5 bases). The CDR3 totals 15 residues. V was pared by 4 bases and J by 4 bases, with 14 bases between. Germline V gene lookup returns CDR1 MNHEY and CDR2 SVGAGI. The DNA of the CDR3 is TGTGCCAGCAGTTTCCAGGGATCGTACGGAAACACCATATATTTT. The encoded protein is CASSFQGSYGNTIYF.

This chain joins TRBV19 and TRBJ1-2; 8 nucleotides agree with TRBD1. CDR1 is LNHDA, CDR2 SQIVND, per germline (reference sequence). J was trimmed by 3 bases and V by 7 bases; bases with no gene match: 10. This CDR3 is 15 amino acids long. CDR3 protein: CASNIRDRPHYGYTF. The CDR3 DNA sequence: TGTGCCAGTAACATCCGGGACAGGCCTCACTATGGCTACACCTTC.

The V call is TRBV28, the J call TRBJ1-5; no definite D call. The CDR3 is 13 amino acids. Trimming stripped 7 bases from V and 0 bases from J, with 7 bases between. Germline V gene data show CDR1 as MDHEN and CDR2 as SYDVKM. The CDR3, as DNA: TGTGCCAGCAACGGGGATAGCAATCAGCCCCAGCATTTT. Translating it yields CASNGDSNQPQHF.

The rearrangement links TRBV24-1 to TRBJ1-2; the D is unclear. This CDR3 is built from 13 residues. V was trimmed by 1 base and J by 5 bases, leaving 7 bases between them. Germline V CDR1 and CDR2: KGHDR, SFDVKD. CDR3 DNA: TGTGCCACCAGTGATTTTGCGGGGTATGGCTACACCTTC. It yields the protein CATSDFAGYGYTF.

The chain has TRBV7-2 and TRBJ1-2; D possibly corresponds to TRBD1 (6 bases). The CDR3 has 13 residues. V was pared by 4 bases and J by 6 bases, with 12 bases between. Germline values: CDR1 SGHTA, CDR2 FQGNSA. This CDR3 is CASSWGQGDGYTF. In DNA form, the CDR3 reads TGTGCCAGCAGCTGGGGGCAGGGCGATGGCTACACCTTC.